These 31 T cell receptor beta chains were sequenced from one sample in a study of response to subunit inactivated influenza vaccine. TCRdb independently ran MiXCR on the RT-PCR reads; one entry per CDR3 protein. The profile shows hundreds of thousands of distinct CDR3 sequences, 15% to 19% of them singletons. The sequencing used PBMCs from blood, collected 11 to 12 days after vaccination. The receptors were gathered from a man in his forties or fifties who received an inactivated influenza vaccine.

This clonotype was recorded a few times. V usage is TRBV24-1 and J usage is TRBJ1-2, with unresolved D. Trimming pared 10 bases from V and 0 bases from J, leaving 11 bases between. Germline-derived CDR1 and CDR2 are KGHDR and SFDVKD. CDR3 length: 13 residues. The CDR3 protein is CATSRAANYGYTF. The CDR3 nucleotides are TGTGCCACTTCCCGCGCGGCTAACTATGGCTACACCTTC.

This clonotype was seen more than once but under ten times. This chain links TRBV20-1 with TRBJ2-5; possible D gene TRBD2, 5 bases. The CDR3 extends over 15 amino acids. V was clipped by 4 bases and J by 5 bases, with 20 bases between them. Germline V lookup: CDR1 DFQATT, CDR2 SNEGSKA (reference sequence). The CDR3 bases are TGCAGTGCTACAGTAACCTTGAGGGATGGGGAGACCCAGTACTTC. Translation: CSATVTLRDGETQYF.

This chain connects TRBV5-1 to TRBJ2-1; D gene ambiguous. V was trimmed by 0 bases and J by 6 bases, leaving 19 bases between them. The CDR3 loop spans 17 amino acids. Germline CDR1 is SGHRS and CDR2 is YFSETQ. CDR3 region: CASSLEVIVGYSNEQFF. As DNA, the CDR3 is TGCGCCAGCAGCTTGGAAGTTATCGTCGGGTACTCCAATGAGCAGTTCTTC.

This clonotype was counted only a few times. CDR3 protein: CSVEVNRGGYTF. The CDR3 DNA sequence: TGCAGCGTTGAAGTCAACCGGGGAGGCTACACCTTC. The chain has TRBV29-1 and TRBJ1-2, with D unclear. CDR3 size: 12 residues. V lost 1 base to trimming and J lost 8 bases, with 11 bases between them. Germline values: CDR1 SQVTM, CDR2 ANQGSEA.

J is TRBJ2-7 and V is TRBV20-1; D may be TRBD1 (6 bases). The CDR3 is 12 amino acids. Per germline, CDR1 DFQATT and CDR2 SNEGSKA (reference sequence). V was shortened by 6 bases and J by 2 bases, with 11 bases between the two germline ends. The CDR3 DNA follows: TGCAGTGCCAACAGGGACCCCTACGAGCAGTACTTC. Protein sequence: CSANRDPYEQYF.

This chain joins TRBV10-2 and TRBJ2-7; TRBD2 matches at 9 bases. Germline-derived CDR1 and CDR2 are WSHSY and SAAADI. The CDR3 loop spans 14 amino acids. V shed 5 bases and J 4 bases; nucleotides not matched to a gene: 6. CDR3 in DNA: TGCGCCAGCAGTCAGAGCGGGGGGTTTTACGAGCAGTACTTC. It translates to CASSQSGGFYEQYF.

This clonotype turned up a few times. V usage is TRBV29-1 and J usage is TRBJ2-1; 14 bases line up with TRBD2. The CDR3 has 16 residues. V dropped 2 bases and J dropped 5; count of bases not matched to a gene: 5. The germline CDR1 and CDR2 sequences are SQVTM and ANQGSEA. In DNA form, the CDR3 reads TGCAGCGTTGAAAAGGGACTAGCGGGAGTCCACAATGAGCAGTTCTTC. Its translation: CSVEKGLAGVHNEQFF.

The gene calls are TRBV5-1 and TRBJ1-3, with D unclear. CDR1 is SGHRS, CDR2 YFSETQ, per germline. CDR3 length: 16 amino acids. The germline V and J ends were trimmed by 4 bases and 0 bases, with 14 bases remaining between them. This CDR3 is CASSVYGPLSGNTIYF. Written as DNA, the CDR3 is TGCGCCAGCAGCGTCTACGGCCCCCTCTCTGGAAACACCATATATTTT.

This clonotype showed up many times. The chain joins TRBV4-3 to TRBJ1-6; no clear D. Germline values: CDR1 LGHNA, CDR2 YSLEER. Deletions cut 0 bases from V and 0 bases from J, with 12 bases between. CDR3 size: 18 residues. The CDR3 loop reads CASSQEGYSSSYNSPLHF. The CDR3 coding sequence is TGCGCCAGCAGCCAAGAAGGCTATTCGAGCTCCTATAATTCACCCCTCCACTTT.

The chain employs TRBV28 and TRBJ2-5; D might be TRBD1 (6 bases). Deletions cut 2 bases from V and 2 bases from J, with 15 bases between. CDR3 length equals 16 residues. The V gene's germline CDR1 is MDHEN and CDR2 SYDVKM. The CDR3 DNA is TGTGCCAGCAGTTTAGTAGGGCAGGGGACGCAAGAGACCCAGTACTTC. Encoded protein: CASSLVGQGTQETQYF.

This clonotype has ten or more counts. The chain has TRBV12-3 or TRBV12-4 and TRBJ2-2; 7 bases line up with TRBD1. The CDR3 consists of 15 residues. J was trimmed by 2 bases and V by 6 bases; bases with no gene match: 6. The CDR3 bases are TGTGCCAGCAGGCCCGGACAGGTTAACACCGGGGAGCTGTTTTTT. Protein: CASRPGQVNTGELFF.

V gene TRBV6-2 or TRBV6-3 combines with J gene TRBJ2-7, with D possibly TRBD2 on 5 matching bases. The V gene lost 6 bases and the J gene lost 5 bases, with 17 bases spanning the gap. Germline CDR1 reads MNHEY; CDR2 reads SVGEGT. The CDR3 has 14 residues. CDR3 DNA sequence: TGTGCCAGCAGCCGGACTGAATGGGCGGACGAGCAGTACTTC. Protein product: CASSRTEWADEQYF.

Of note for this clonotype: Since a much larger clone is just one base distant, this may be a read error. The chain has TRBV7-3 and TRBJ2-1, with TRBD1 identical over 11 bases. This CDR3 is built from 15 residues. Germline V CDR1 and CDR2: SGHTA, FQGTGA. In DNA, the CDR3 is TGTGCCAGGAGCTCCCTGGGCCCGGGACAGGGGGAAATGTTCTTC. Amino acids: CARSSLGPGQGEMFF.

This chain links TRBV7-2 with TRBJ2-5; TRBD2 matches 12 bases. The germline gives CDR1 SGHTA, CDR2 FQGNSA. Trimming took 0 bases from V and 5 from J; bases not matched to a gene: 7. The CDR3 contains 17 residues. CDR3 nucleotide sequence: TGTGCCAGCAGCTTAGCAGTACTAGCGGGAGGTGGGGAGACCCAGTACTTC. Translating it yields CASSLAVLAGGGETQYF.

This chain uses TRBV4-2 with TRBJ2-3; D is perhaps TRBD1 (5 bases). From germline, CDR1 is LGHNA and CDR2 YNFKEQ. The CDR3 loop spans 15 amino acids. Between the trimmed V and J ends, which lost 4 bases and 5 bases, there was a span of 16 bases. The CDR3, as DNA: TGTGCCAGCAGCCCCCTTCAGCAGGGTAGAGATACGCAGTATTTT. This translates into CASSPLQQGRDTQYF.

This clonotype has only a few counts. The chain has TRBV28 and TRBJ1-5; a weak D match, TRBD1 (6 bases). Germline V gene lookup returns CDR1 MDHEN and CDR2 SYDVKM. V shed 5 bases and J shed 2 bases, with 13 bases lying between them. The CDR3 loop spans 15 amino acids. CDR3: CASSPAGARNQPQHF. The CDR3 region has the DNA TGTGCCAGCAGTCCGGCGGGGGCTCGCAATCAGCCCCAGCATTTT. Supplemented by reference TRBV28 and TRBJ1-5, the full variable domain reads DVKVTQSSRYLVKRTGEKVFLECVQDMDHENMFWYRQDPGLGLRLIYFSYDVKMKEKGDIPEGYSVSREKKERFSLILESASTNQTSMYLCASSPAGARNQPQHFGDGTRLSIL.

V and J are TRBV4-2 and TRBJ2-5; 7 bases map to TRBD1. Germline loops: CDR1 LGHNA, CDR2 YNFKEQ. The ends lost 2 bases at V and 1 base at J; junction bases unmatched: 4. The CDR3 loop spans 15 amino acids. CDR3 nucleotide sequence: TGTGCCAGCAGCCAACGGGACAGCCCCCAAGAGACCCAGTACTTC. Protein product: CASSQRDSPQETQYF.

This clonotype was picked up many times. This chain joins TRBV5-1 and TRBJ1-1; D not certain. Germline values: CDR1 SGHRS, CDR2 YFSETQ. V shed 3 bases and J shed 0 bases, with 18 bases lying between them. The CDR3 spans 17 residues. The CDR3 protein is CASSYKDPESMNTEAFF. Written as DNA, the CDR3 is TGCGCCAGCAGCTATAAGGATCCTGAGAGCATGAACACTGAAGCTTTCTTT.

This clonotype was recorded once. The V and J genes are TRBV6-2 or TRBV6-3 and TRBJ2-3; a weak D match, TRBD2 (6 bases). CDR3 length: 17 residues. The V end was cut by 3 bases, the J end by 0 bases, with 16 bases between. CDR1 is MNHEY and CDR2 is SVGEGT in the germline V gene. CDR3 in DNA: TGTGCCAGCAGTTATCCTCCGGGACTCCTTAGCACAGATACGCAGTATTTT. The encoded protein is CASSYPPGLLSTDTQYF.

This clonotype was counted a few times. DNA for the CDR3: TGTGCCAGCAGTCCCGGGACAGGTTTTCAGCAGTACTTC. Protein sequence: CASSPGTGFQQYF. This chain uses TRBV6-1 with TRBJ2-7; the match to TRBD1 covers 8 bases. The CDR3 is 13 residues long. Germline V CDR1 and CDR2: MNHNS, SASEGT. Trimming at V came to 5 bases and at J to 8 bases, leaving 8 bases not matched to a gene.

This clonotype was seen a few times. The chain has TRBV5-1 and TRBJ2-1; 13 nucleotides agree with TRBD2. The CDR3 sequence is 17 residues long. Germline CDR1 is SGHRS and CDR2 is YFSETQ. V gave up 0 bases and J gave up 6 bases; unmatched junction bases: 6. CDR3 DNA: TGCGCCAGCAGCTTGGTCCTGACTAGCGGGAGGATCAATGAGCAGTTCTTC. It yields the protein CASSLVLTSGRINEQFF.

This clonotype came up many times. V is TRBV24-1 and J is TRBJ2-5; weak D call: TRBD2 (5 bases). The CDR3 loop spans 14 amino acids. Germline CDR1 KGHDR, CDR2 SFDVKD. Trimming removed 0 bases at V and 5 bases at J, with 9 bases between. Here the CDR3 DNA reads TGTGCCACCAGTGATTTGGGACCGGGGGAGACCCAGTACTTC. It codes for CATSDLGPGETQYF.

The chain couples TRBV5-7 to TRBJ2-4; D perhaps matches TRBD1 (6 bases). TRBV5-7 is an open reading frame, and its role is uncertain. The CDR3 is 17 residues long. V was cut by 1 base and J by 0 bases, with 14 bases left in between. The CDR3 is CASSLFDRRLAKNIQYF. The CDR3 nucleotides read TGTGCCAGCAGCTTGTTTGACAGGCGACTAGCCAAAAACATTCAGTACTTC.

In its sample, this clonotype was seen a few times. This rearrangement joins TRBV7-9 to TRBJ2-2; D gene uncertain. Germline CDR1 and CDR2: SEHNR and FQNEAQ (reference sequence). V was pared by 1 base and J by 1 base, with 13 bases between. The CDR3 sequence is 17 residues long. The CDR3 spells CASSLEWLQLNTGELFF. The DNA of the CDR3 is TGTGCCAGCAGCTTAGAGTGGCTACAGTTGAACACCGGGGAGCTGTTTTTT. The full variable domain, rest sourced from reference TRBV7-9 and TRBJ2-2, is DTGVSQNPRHKITKRGQNVTFRCDPISEHNRLYWYRQTLGQGPEFLTYFQNEAQLEKSRLLSDRFSAERPKGSFSTLEIQRTEQGDSAMYLCASSLEWLQLNTGELFFGEGSRLTVL.

The rearrangement joins TRBV5-4 to TRBJ1-2; 8 nucleotides match TRBD1. Germline loops: CDR1 SGHNT, CDR2 YYREEE (reference sequence). This CDR3 has 14 amino acids. The V gene end was trimmed by 3 bases and the J gene end by 4 bases; junction bases not matched to a gene: 5. The CDR3 reads CASSSDRVGYGYTF. CDR3 in DNA: TGTGCCAGCAGCTCGGACAGGGTCGGCTATGGCTACACCTTC.

This clonotype has only a few counts. V usage is TRBV20-1 and J usage is TRBJ2-3, with TRBD1 identical over 9 bases. From germline, CDR1 is DFQATT and CDR2 SNEGSKA (reference sequence). This CDR3 comprises 14 residues. V was clipped by 2 bases and J by 11 bases; unmatched bases: 11. This CDR3 reads CSARRIQGATMQYF. The DNA of the CDR3 is TGCAGTGCTAGAAGAATACAGGGGGCGACGATGCAGTATTTT.

The table lists this clonotype with a few counts. The J gene is TRBJ2-2, the V gene TRBV5-1; 7 nucleotides match TRBD1. The germline gives CDR1 SGHRS, CDR2 YFSETQ. The CDR3 loop spans 14 amino acids. The J segment lost 6 bases and the V segment lost 4 bases, leaving 6 bases of the junction unmatched. The CDR3 nucleotides are TGCGCCAGCAGCCGCGACAGGGTAGCCGGGGAGCTGTTTTTT. Translation: CASSRDRVAGELFF. Combining the CDR3 with reference TRBV5-1 and TRBJ2-2 gives the whole variable domain KAGVTQTPRYLIKTRGQQVTLSCSPISGHRSVSWYQQTPGQGLQFLFEYFSETQRNKGNFPGRFSGRQFSNSRSEMNVSTLELGDSALYLCASSRDRVAGELFFGEGSRLTVL.

The gene calls are TRBV27 and TRBJ2-7; TRBD1 agrees at 7 bases. CDR3 length equals 15 residues. J lost 3 bases, V lost 0 bases, and 5 bases had no gene match. The germline V gene has CDR1 MNHEY and CDR2 SMNVEV (reference sequence). The chain's CDR3 is CASSLSRDSYYEQYF. In nucleotides, the CDR3 is TGTGCCAGCAGTTTATCACGGGACAGTTACTACGAGCAGTACTTC.

The chain recombines TRBV28 with TRBJ1-1; D perhaps matches TRBD1 (5 bases). CDR1 is MDHEN, CDR2 SYDVKM, per germline. The CDR3 loop spans 15 amino acids. V lost 8 bases and J lost 3, with 19 bases in between. The CDR3 region is CASSTGVAFYTEAFF. The CDR3 bases are TGTGCCAGCTCCACGGGGGTGGCATTTTACACTGAAGCTTTCTTT.

This clonotype was found a few times. This rearrangement joins TRBV10-2 to TRBJ2-2; perhaps TRBD1 as D (5 bases). The ends were cut back, 9 bases at V and 5 bases at J, with 13 bases in the middle. Germline CDR1 WSHSY, CDR2 SAAADI. This CDR3 is built from 13 residues. The CDR3 is CASGAGWTGELFF. The CDR3 region has the DNA TGCGCCAGTGGGGCAGGGTGGACCGGGGAGCTGTTTTTT.

The J gene is TRBJ2-1, the V gene TRBV27; 8 bases are a match to TRBD1. The CDR3 is 18 amino acids. J was trimmed by 2 bases and V by 2 bases; bases with no gene match: 11. In germline, CDR1 is MNHEY, CDR2 SMNVEV (reference sequence). The CDR3 here is CASSLREYKQGAYNEQFF. The CDR3 nucleotides read TGTGCCAGCAGTTTAAGGGAATACAAACAGGGGGCCTACAATGAGCAGTTCTTC.